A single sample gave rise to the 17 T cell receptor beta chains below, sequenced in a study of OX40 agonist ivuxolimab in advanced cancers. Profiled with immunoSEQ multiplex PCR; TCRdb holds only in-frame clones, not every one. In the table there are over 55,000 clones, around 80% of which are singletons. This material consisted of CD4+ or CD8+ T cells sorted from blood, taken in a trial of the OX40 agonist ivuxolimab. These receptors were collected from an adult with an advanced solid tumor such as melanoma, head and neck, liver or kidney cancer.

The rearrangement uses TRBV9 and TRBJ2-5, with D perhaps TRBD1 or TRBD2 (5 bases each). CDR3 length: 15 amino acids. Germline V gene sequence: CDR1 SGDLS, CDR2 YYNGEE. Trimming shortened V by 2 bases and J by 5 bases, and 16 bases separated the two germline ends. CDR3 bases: TGTGCCAGCAGCGTCGGGACGAGGGTGGAGGAGACCCAGTACTTC. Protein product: CASSVGTRVEETQYF.

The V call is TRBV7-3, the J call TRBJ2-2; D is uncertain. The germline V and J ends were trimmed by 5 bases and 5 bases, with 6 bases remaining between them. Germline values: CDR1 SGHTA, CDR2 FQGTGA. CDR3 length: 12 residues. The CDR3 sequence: CASSPGTGELFF. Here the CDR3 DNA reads TGTGCCAGCAGCCCTGGGACCGGGGAGCTGTTTTTT.

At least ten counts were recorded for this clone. The CDR3 is CAWSIIPVGNTEAFF. In DNA form, the CDR3 reads TGTGCCTGGAGCATTATCCCGGTTGGGAACACTGAAGCTTTCTTT. The rearrangement uses TRBV30 and TRBJ1-1; D call uncertain. Trimming removed 3 bases at V and 1 base at J, with 15 bases between. CDR1 and CDR2 (germline): GTSNPN, SVGIG (reference sequence). This CDR3 is built from 15 residues.

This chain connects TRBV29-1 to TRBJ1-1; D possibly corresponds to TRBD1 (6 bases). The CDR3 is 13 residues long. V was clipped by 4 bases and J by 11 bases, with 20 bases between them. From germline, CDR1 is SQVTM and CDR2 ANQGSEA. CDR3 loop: CSVGGDTTIAAFF. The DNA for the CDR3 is TGCAGCGTTGGAGGGGACACCACCATCGCTGCTTTCTTT.

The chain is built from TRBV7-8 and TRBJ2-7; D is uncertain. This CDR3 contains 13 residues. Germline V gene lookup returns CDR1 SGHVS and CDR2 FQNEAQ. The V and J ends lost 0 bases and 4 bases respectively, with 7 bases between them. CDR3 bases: TGTGCCAGCAGCTTAGCCCCATGGTACGAGCAGTACGTC. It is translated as CASSLAPWYEQYV.

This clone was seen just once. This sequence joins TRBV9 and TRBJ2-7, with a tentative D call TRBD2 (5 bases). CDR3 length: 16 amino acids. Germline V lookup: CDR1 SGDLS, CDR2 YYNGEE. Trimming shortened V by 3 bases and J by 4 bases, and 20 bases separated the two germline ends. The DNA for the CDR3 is TGTGCCAGCAGCGGTCAACGGGGTACAGCAACTTACGAGCAGTACTTC. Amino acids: CASSGQRGTATYEQYF. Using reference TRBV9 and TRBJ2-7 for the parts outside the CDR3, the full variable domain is DSGVTQTPKHLITATGQRVTLRCSPRSGDLSVYWYQQSLDQGLQFLIQYYNGEERAKGNILERFSAQQFPDLHSELNLSSLELGDSALYFCASSGQRGTATYEQYFGPGTRLTVT.

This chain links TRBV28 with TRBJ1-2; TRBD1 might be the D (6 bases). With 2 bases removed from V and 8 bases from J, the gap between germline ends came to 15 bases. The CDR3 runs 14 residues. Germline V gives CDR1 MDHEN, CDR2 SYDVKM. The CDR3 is CASSLGGAVPGYTF. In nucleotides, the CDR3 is TGTGCCAGCAGTTTAGGGGGGGCGGTGCCAGGCTACACCTTC.

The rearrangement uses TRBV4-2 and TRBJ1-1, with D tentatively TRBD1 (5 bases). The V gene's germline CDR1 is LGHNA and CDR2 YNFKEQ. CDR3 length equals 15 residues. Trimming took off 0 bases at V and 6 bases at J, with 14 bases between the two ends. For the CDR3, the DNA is TGTGCCAGCAGCCAAGATGTGGGGGGGACCGCTGAAGCTTTCTTT. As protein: CASSQDVGGTAEAFF.

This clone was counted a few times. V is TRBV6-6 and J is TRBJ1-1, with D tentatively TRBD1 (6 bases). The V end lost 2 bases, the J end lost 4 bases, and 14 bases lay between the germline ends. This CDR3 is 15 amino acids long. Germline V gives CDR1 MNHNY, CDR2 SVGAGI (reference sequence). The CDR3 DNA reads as TGTGCCAGCAGTTACGGGGGGCAGGGAGGCACTGAAGCTTTCTTT. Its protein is CASSYGGQGGTEAFF.

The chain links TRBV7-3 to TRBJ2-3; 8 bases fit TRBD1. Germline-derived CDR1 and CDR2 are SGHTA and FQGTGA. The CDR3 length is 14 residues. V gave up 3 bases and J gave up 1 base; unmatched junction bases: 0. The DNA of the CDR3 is TGTGCCAGCAGCTTGGACAGGGGCACAGATACGCAGTATTTT. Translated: CASSLDRGTDTQYF.

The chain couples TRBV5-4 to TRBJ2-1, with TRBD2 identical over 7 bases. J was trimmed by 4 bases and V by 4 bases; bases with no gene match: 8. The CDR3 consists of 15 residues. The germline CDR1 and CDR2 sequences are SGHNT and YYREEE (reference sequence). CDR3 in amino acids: CASSPGERDYNEQFF. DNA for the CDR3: TGTGCCAGCAGCCCCGGGGAGCGGGATTACAATGAGCAGTTCTTC.

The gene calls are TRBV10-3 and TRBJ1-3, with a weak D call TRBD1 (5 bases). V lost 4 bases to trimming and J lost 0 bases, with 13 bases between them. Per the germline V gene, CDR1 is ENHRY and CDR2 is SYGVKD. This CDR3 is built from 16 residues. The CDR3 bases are TGTGCCATCAGTGGGGACCCCGGGAGCTCTGGAAACACCATATATTTT. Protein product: CAISGDPGSSGNTIYF.

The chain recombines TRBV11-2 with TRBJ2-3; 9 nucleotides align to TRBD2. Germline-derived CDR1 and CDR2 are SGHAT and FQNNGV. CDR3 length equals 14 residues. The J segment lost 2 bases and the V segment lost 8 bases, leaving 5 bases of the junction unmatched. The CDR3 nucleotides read TGTGCCAGCGGTAGCGGGAGTGACACAGATACGCAGTATTTT. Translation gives CASGSGSDTDTQYF.

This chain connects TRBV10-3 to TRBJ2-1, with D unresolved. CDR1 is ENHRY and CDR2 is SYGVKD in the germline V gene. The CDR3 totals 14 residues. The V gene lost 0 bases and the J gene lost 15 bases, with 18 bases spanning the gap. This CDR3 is CAISESSLEPKGFF. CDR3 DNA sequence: TGTGCCATCAGTGAGTCGAGTTTAGAACCGAAAGGGTTCTTC.

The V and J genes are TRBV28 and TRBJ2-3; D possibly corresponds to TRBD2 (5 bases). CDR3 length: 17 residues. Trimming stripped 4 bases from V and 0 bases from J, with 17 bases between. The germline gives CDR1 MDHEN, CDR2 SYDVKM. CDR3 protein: CASSSPGASSSTDTQYF. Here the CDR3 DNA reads TGTGCCAGCAGTTCTCCGGGTGCTAGCTCTAGCACAGATACGCAGTATTTT.

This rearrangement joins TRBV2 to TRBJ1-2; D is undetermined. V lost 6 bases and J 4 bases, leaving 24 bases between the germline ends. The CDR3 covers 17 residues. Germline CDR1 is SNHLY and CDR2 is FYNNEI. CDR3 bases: TGTGCCAGCAGCCGCGAGGGAGGACGCAATCCGTCCTATGGCTACACCTTC. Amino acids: CASSREGGRNPSYGYTF.

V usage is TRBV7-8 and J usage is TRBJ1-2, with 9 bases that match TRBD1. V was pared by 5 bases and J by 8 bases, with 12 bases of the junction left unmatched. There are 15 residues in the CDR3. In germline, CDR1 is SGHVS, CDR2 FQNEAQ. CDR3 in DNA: TGTGCCAGCAGCGCCCCGGGACAGGGATCGGAGGGCTACACCTTC. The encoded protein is CASSAPGQGSEGYTF.